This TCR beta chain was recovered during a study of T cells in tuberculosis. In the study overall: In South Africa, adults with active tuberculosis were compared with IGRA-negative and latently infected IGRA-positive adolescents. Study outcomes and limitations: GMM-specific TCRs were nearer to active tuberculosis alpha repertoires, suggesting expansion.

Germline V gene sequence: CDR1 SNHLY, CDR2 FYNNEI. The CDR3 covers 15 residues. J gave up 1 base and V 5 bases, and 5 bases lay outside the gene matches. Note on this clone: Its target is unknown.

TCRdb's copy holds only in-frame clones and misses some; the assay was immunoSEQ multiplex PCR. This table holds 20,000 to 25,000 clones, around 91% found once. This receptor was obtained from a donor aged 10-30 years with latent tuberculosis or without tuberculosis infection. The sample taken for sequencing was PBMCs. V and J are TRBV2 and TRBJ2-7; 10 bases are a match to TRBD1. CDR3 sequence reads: CASSYGQGGSYEQYF. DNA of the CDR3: TGTGCCAGCAGTTACGGACAGGGGGGATCCTACGAGCAGTACTTC.